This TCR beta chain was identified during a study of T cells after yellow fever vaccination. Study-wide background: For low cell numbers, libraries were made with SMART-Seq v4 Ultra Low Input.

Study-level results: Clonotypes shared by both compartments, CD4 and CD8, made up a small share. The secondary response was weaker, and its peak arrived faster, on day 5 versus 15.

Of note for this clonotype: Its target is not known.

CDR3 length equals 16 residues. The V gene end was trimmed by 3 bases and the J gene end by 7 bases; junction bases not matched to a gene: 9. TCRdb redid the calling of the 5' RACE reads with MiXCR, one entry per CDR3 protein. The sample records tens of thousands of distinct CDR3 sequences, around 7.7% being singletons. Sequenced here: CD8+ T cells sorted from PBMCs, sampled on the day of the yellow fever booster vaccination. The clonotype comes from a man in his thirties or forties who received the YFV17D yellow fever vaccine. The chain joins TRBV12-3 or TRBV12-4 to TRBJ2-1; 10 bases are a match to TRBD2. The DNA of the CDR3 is TGTGCCAGCAGTTTGCTAACTAGCGGGAAAGGGAATGAGCAGTTCTTC. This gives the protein CASSLLTSGKGNEQFF.